Given below is one T cell receptor beta chain in context. This clonotype was seen at least ten times. The target of this receptor is not known. The input lacks base qualities; no much larger clone sits a single base away. Sequences SGHAT (CDR1) and FQNNGV (CDR2) are obtained from the germline V gene. There are 19 amino acids in the CDR3, from cysteine to phenylalanine inclusive. Left in the record is the CDR3 DNA by itself, 57 bases read in frame from the first base. Relative to germline, V is missing 3 bases and J is missing 0 bases, with 9 bases of the junction outside any gene match. The instrument was an Illumina HiSeq 1500. In TCRdb, the public reads were trimmed at Q25 with fastp and aligned with MiXCR, with productive beta chains retained. For every CDR3 protein sequence, its rows merge into one entry that carries the most common genes and DNA. The sample table shows some 440,000 distinct CDR3 sequences, and approximately 30% are seen once. The ten biggest clones cover approximately 13% of the sample.

This sample was taken from a study of T cell repertoires in cytomegalovirus infection (dated by TCRdb to about 2019). Study-level background: The HLA type of each donor mattered for the analysis, because public TCR beta signatures pointed to carriage of CMV infection along with the matching HLA type. What the study reported, not specific to this receptor: In the ex vivo response, HLA-C-restricted CMV-specific TCR beta clonotypes were dominant, and in two of eight donors the single most frequent clonotype came from this HLA-C-restricted group. Cumulative frequency of public TCR beta family members discriminated carriers of CMV infection plus the relevant HLA type in this cohort and an independent roughly 320-donor cohort.

The receptor comes from a human donor in good health (CMV status not recorded). Some clones in this sample may be carry-over from other donors' samples. The sequence links TRBV11-2 to TRBJ2-6; 9 nucleotides in the junction match TRBD2. Sequencing was performed on PBMCs. The DNA reads as follows: TGTGCCAGCAGCTTCGGTCGGGCTAGCGGGGTCTCTGGGGCCAACGTCCTGACTTTC. Translated, it gives CASSFGRASGVSGANVLTF.